This is a list of T cell receptor beta chains from one sample in a study of beta chain features in type 1 diabetes. TCRdb's table, derived via immunoSEQ multiplex PCR, lists solely in-frame clones and lacks some. This sample yields some 410,000 clones, of which approximately 10% are seen a single time; 0.04% to 0.05% belongs to the top ten. The sample taken for sequencing was naive CD4+ T cells from blood. The receptors shown here come from a young woman in good health. The CDR3 runs from the conserved cysteine through the conserved F or W. The D gene is left open where the match is weak. Clone sizes are given selectively: once, few, many, or a class where the clone is expanded.

NA	few	TRBV7-6	TRBJ2-1	TGTGCCAGCAGCCGCCTGGGCAATGAGCAGTTCTTC	CASSRLGNEQFF
NA	NA	TRBV14	TRBJ2-3	TGTGCCAGCAGCCAAGGGAACCCGCGCACAGATACGCAGTATTTT	CASSQGNPRTDTQYF
NA	few	TRBV4-1	TRBJ2-1	TGCGCCAGCAGCCCGATCCTAGGCGGCGAGCAGTTCTTC	CASSPILGGEQFF
NA	NA	TRBV7-9	TRBJ1-1	TGTGCCAGCAGCTTAGGGTCTGGGACGGTCAACACTGAAGCTTTCTTT	CASSLGSGTVNTEAFF
TRBD1	NA	TRBV15	TRBJ2-2	TGTGCCACCAGCAGAGACCGGGACAGGGTAGTTCCCGGGGAGCTGTTTTTT	CATSRDRDRVVPGELFF
TRBD1	few	TRBV10-3	TRBJ1-2	TGTGCCATCACGGGACAGCTCACCAGTGGCTACACCTTC	CAITGQLTSGYTF
NA	few	TRBV30	TRBJ2-3	TGTGCCTGGGGCAGAGGATACGCGCAGTATTTT	CAWGRGYAQYF
TRBD1	few	TRBV9	TRBJ1-1	TGTGCCAGCAGCGGGGACAGGATGAACACTGAAGCTTTCTTT	CASSGDRMNTEAFF
TRBD1	NA	TRBV5-6	TRBJ2-5	TGTGCCAGCAGCGCCGGGACAGGGGTCCGAGAGACCCAGTACTTC	CASSAGTGVRETQYF
NA	NA	TRBV15	TRBJ2-5	TGTGCCACCAGCAGAGGAGGTGGGGAGACCCAGTACTTC	CATSRGGGETQYF
TRBD2	NA	TRBV5-1	TRBJ2-1	TGCGCCAGCAGTCAGCCTGGCGGGAGCTCCTTCTACAATGAGCAGTTCTTC	CASSQPGGSSFYNEQFF
NA	NA	TRBV29-1	TRBJ1-4	TGCAGCGTTGAACACAACTCGGGAAAACTGTTTTTT	CSVEHNSGKLFF
TRBD1	NA	TRBV18	TRBJ2-3	TGTGCCAGCCACGACAGGGTCACAGATACGCAGTATTTT	CASHDRVTDTQYF
NA	NA	TRBV4-1	TRBJ1-5	TGCGCCAGCAGCCAACCAAGGGTGAATCAGCCCCAGCATTTT	CASSQPRVNQPQHF
NA	few	TRBV28	TRBJ1-2	TGTGCCAGCAGTTTCGACAGGAGGAGGGTCTATGGCTACACCTTC	CASSFDRRRVYGYTF
TRBD2	few	TRBV6-6	TRBJ2-3	TGTGCCAGCAGTTACTTCGCCGGGACTAGCAATACGCAGTATTTT	CASSYFAGTSNTQYF
NA	few	TRBV7-9	TRBJ2-7	TGTGCCAGCAGCCTCCCGACTAGTACCCGATTGGGAGAGCAGTACTTC	CASSLPTSTRLGEQYF
NA	NA	TRBV15	TRBJ1-1	TGTGCCACCAGCAGAGATTTAGGTGGAGCTTTCTTT	CATSRDLGGAFF
NA	NA	TRBV9	TRBJ1-2	TGTGCCAGCAGCGTTTCAGGGATCGATGGCTACACCTTC	CASSVSGIDGYTF
NA	NA	TRBV19	TRBJ2-4	TGTGCCAGTAGACCCAGGGAGAGGGCCAAAAACATTCAGTACTTC	CASRPRERAKNIQYF
NA	NA	TRBV6-6	TRBJ2-3	TGTGCCAGCACCGACCCCCACGGCACCACAGATACGCAGTATTTT	CASTDPHGTTDTQYF
NA	few	TRBV6-6	TRBJ2-7	TGTGCCAGCCGCCTCGGGGGCGAGTCCTACGAGCAGTACTTC	CASRLGGESYEQYF
NA	NA	TRBV7-9	TRBJ2-5	TGTGCCGCAGCGCACGTCCAAGAGACCCAGTACTTC	CAAAHVQETQYF
TRBD1	NA	TRBV10-3	TRBJ2-7	TGTGCCATCAGTGTAGGGACAGGGAGGTACGAGCAGTACTTC	CAISVGTGRYEQYF
NA	NA	TRBV6-1	TRBJ2-2	TGTGCCAGCAGTGAATCGGGCAGGGCTTGGACCGGGGAGCTGTTTTTT	CASSESGRAWTGELFF
NA	few	TRBV28	TRBJ2-4	TGTGCCAGCAGGGCCGGGCCATCGGCATACTTC	CASRAGPSAYF
TRBD2	few	TRBV9	TRBJ2-5	TGTGCCAGCAGCAAGGGGACTAGCGGGGGGGCCCAAGAGACCCAGTACTTC	CASSKGTSGGAQETQYF
TRBD1	once	TRBV15	TRBJ1-2	TGTGCCACCAGCACGGACAGGGGGCGAGGTGGCTACACCTTC	CATSTDRGRGGYTF